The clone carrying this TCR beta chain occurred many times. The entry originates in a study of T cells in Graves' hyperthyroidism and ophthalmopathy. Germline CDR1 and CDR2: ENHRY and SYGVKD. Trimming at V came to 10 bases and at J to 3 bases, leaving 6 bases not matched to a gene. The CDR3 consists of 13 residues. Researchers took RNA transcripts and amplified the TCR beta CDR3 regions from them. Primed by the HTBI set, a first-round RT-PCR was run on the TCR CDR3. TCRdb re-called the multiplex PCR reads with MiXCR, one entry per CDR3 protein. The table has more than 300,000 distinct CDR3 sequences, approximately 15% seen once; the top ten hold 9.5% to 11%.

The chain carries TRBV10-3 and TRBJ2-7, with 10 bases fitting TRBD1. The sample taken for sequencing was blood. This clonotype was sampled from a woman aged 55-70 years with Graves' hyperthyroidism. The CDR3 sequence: CATLRDRGYEQYF. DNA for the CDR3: TGTGCCACGCTCCGGGACAGGGGCTACGAGCAGTACTTC.